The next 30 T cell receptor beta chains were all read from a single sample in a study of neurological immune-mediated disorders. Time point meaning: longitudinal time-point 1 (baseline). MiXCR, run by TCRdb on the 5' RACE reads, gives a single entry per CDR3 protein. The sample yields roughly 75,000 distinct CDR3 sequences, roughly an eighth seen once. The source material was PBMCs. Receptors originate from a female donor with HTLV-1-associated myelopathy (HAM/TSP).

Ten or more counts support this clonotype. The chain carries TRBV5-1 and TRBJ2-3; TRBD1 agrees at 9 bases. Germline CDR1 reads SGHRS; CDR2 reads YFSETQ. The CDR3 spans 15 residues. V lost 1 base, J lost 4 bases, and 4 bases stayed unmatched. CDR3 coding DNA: TGCGCCAGCAGCTTGTTACAGGGGGCCCCAGATACGCAGTATTTT. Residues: CASSLLQGAPDTQYF.

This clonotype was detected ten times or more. The CDR3 DNA reads TGCGCCAGCAGTGAATGGGGGTTCCAAGATCAGCCCCAGCATTTT. Protein sequence: CASSEWGFQDQPQHF. This chain links TRBV10-2 with TRBJ1-5; perhaps TRBD1 as D (5 bases). The ends were cut back, 3 bases at V and 5 bases at J, with 14 bases in the middle. The V gene's germline CDR1 is WSHSY and CDR2 SAAADI. There are 15 residues in the CDR3.

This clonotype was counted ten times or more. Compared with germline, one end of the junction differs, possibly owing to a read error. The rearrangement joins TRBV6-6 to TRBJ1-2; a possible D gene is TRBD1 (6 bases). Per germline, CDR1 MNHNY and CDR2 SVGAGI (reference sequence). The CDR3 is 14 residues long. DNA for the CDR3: TGTGCCAGCAGCTATGGACAGTCCCTCTATGTCTACACCTTC. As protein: CASSYGQSLYVYTF.

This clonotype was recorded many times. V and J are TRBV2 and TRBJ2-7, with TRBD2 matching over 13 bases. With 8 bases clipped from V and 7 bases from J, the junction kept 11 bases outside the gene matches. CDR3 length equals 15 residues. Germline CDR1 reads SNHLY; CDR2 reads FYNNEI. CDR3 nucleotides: TGTGCCAGCGGCGGACTAGCGGGGGCCTCTATTGAGCAGTACTTC. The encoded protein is CASGGLAGASIEQYF. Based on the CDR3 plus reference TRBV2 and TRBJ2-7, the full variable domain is EPEVTQTPSHQVTQMGQEVILRCVPISNHLYFYWYRQILGQKVEFLVSFYNNEISEKSEIFDDQFSVERPDGSNFTLKIRSTKLEDSAMYFCASGGLAGASIEQYFGPGTRLTVT.

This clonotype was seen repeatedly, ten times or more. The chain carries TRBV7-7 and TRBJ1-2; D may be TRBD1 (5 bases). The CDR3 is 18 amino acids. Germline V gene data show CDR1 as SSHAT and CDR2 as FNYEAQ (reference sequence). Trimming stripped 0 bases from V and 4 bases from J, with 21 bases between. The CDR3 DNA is TGTGCCAGCAGCTTAGCTTATATGGGACGGGTTCGCCCCTATGGCTACACCTTC. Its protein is CASSLAYMGRVRPYGYTF.

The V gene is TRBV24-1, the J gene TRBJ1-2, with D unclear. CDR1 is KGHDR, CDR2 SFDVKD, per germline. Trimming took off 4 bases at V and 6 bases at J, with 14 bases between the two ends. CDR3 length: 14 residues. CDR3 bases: TGTGCCACCAGTGACCGACTGACGGAACATGGCTACACCTTC. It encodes CATSDRLTEHGYTF.

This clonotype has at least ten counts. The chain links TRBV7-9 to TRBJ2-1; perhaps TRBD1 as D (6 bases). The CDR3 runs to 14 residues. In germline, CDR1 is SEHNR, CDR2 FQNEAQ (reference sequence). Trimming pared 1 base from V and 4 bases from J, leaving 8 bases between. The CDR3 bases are TGTGCCAGCAGCTTAGGGACAGCATACAATGAGCAGTTCTTC. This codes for CASSLGTAYNEQFF.

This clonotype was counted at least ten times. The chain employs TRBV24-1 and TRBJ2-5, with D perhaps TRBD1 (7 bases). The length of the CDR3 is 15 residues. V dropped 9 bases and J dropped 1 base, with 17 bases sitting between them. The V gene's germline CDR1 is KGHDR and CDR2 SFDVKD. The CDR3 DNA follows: TGTGCCACCGCGGGGACAGACTCGTTCCAAGAGACCCAGTACTTC. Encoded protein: CATAGTDSFQETQYF.

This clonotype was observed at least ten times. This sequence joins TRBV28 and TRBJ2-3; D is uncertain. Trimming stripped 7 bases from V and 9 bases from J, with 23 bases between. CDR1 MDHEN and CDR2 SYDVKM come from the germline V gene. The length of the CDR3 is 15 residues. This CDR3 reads CASNPTPGFWMTQYF. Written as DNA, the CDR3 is TGTGCCAGCAATCCGACTCCCGGCTTTTGGATGACGCAGTATTTT.

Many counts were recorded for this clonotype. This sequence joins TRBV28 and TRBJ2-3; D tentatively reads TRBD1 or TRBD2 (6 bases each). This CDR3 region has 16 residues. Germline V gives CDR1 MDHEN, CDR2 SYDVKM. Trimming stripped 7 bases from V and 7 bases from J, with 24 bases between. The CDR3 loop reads CASIDGGPRTVHTQYF. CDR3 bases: TGTGCCAGCATAGATGGGGGGCCCCGGACGGTACATACGCAGTATTTT.

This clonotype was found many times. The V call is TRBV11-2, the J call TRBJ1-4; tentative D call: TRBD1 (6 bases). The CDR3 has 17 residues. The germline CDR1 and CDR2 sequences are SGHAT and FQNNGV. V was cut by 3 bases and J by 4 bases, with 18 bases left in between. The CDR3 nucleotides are TGTGCCAGCAGCTTCCCTGGGCAGGGGCTCAATAATGAAAAACTGTTTTTT. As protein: CASSFPGQGLNNEKLFF. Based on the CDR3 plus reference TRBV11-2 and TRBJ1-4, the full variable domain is EAGVAQSPRYKIIEKRQSVAFWCNPISGHATLYWYQQILGQGPKLLIQFQNNGVVDDSQLPKDRFSAERLKGVDSTLKIQPAKLEDSAVYLCASSFPGQGLNNEKLFFGSGTQLSVL.

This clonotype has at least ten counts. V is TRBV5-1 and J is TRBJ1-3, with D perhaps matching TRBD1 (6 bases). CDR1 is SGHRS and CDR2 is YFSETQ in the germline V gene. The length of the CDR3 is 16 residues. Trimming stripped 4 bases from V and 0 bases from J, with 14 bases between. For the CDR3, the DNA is TGCGCCAGCAGCCTGGACAGTCTGGGCTCTGGAAACACCATATATTTT. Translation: CASSLDSLGSGNTIYF.

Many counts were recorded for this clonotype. CDR3 nucleotides: TGCAGTGCTAGTGCCGGACAGGGCTACTCACCCCTCCACTTT. It is translated as CSASAGQGYSPLHF. The genes are TRBV20-1 and TRBJ1-6, with 8 nucleotides matching TRBD1. Trimming removed 3 bases from V and 10 bases from J; junction bases left unmatched: 8. Germline lookup yields CDR1 DFQATT and CDR2 SNEGSKA (reference sequence). CDR3 length equals 14 residues.

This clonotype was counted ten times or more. CDR3 coding DNA: TGTGCCAGCAGCGTAGACCCGGGACAGGGATACGAGCAGTACTTC. Translation gives CASSVDPGQGYEQYF. The rearrangement links TRBV9 to TRBJ2-7; TRBD1 agrees at 9 bases. J gave up 4 bases and V 0 bases, and 5 bases lay outside the gene matches. CDR1 is SGDLS, CDR2 YYNGEE, per germline. This CDR3 region has 15 residues. Based on the CDR3 plus reference TRBV9 and TRBJ2-7, the full variable domain is DSGVTQTPKHLITATGQRVTLRCSPRSGDLSVYWYQQSLDQGLQFLIQYYNGEERAKGNILERFSAQQFPDLHSELNLSSLELGDSALYFCASSVDPGQGYEQYFGPGTRLTVT.

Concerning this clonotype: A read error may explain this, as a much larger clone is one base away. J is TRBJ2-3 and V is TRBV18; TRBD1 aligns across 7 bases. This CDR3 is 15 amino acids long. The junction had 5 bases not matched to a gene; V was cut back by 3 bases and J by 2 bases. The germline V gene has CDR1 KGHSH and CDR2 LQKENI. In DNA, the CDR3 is TGTGCCAGCTCACCGGAGACAGGGAACACAGATACGCAGTATTTT. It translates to CASSPETGNTDTQYF.

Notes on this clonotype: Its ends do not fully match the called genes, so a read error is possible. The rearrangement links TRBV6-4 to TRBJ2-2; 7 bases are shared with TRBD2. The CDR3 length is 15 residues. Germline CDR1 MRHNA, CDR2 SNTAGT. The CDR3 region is CTSGNPRTGTGELFF. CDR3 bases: TGTACCAGCGGGAATCCCAGAACGGGCACCGGGGAGCTGTTTTTT.

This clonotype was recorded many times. CDR3 DNA: TGTGCCAGCAGTTTATATCAAGGGAGGGCAGAGCCGGAAGAGCAGTACTTC. Translated, it gives CASSLYQGRAEPEEQYF. The chain carries TRBV28 and TRBJ2-7, with 7 bases aligning to TRBD2. This CDR3 comprises 17 residues. The germline CDR1 and CDR2 sequences are MDHEN and SYDVKM. Losses at the gene ends were 1 base for V and 7 bases for J; bases not matched to a gene: 16.

CDR3 region: CATQNLAGASNEQFF. The CDR3, as DNA: TGTGCCACCCAAAATCTAGCGGGAGCCTCCAATGAGCAGTTCTTC. This chain links TRBV10-3 with TRBJ2-1, with TRBD2 identical over 10 bases. The CDR3 contains 15 residues. Germline-derived CDR1 and CDR2 are ENHRY and SYGVKD. V was clipped by 10 bases and J by 6 bases; unmatched bases: 12.

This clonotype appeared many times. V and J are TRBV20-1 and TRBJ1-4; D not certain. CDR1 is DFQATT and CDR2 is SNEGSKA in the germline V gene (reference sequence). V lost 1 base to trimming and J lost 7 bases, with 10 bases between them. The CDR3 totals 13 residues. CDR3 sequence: CSARAPGGEKLFF. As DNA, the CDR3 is TGCAGTGCTAGAGCCCCGGGCGGTGAAAAACTGTTTTTT.

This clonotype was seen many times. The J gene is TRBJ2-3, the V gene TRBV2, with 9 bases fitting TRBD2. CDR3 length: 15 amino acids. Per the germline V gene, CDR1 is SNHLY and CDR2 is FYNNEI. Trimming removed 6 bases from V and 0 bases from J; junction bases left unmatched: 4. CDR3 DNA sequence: TGTGCCAGCAGGGGGCTAGCGGGGAGCACAGATACGCAGTATTTT. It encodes CASRGLAGSTDTQYF.

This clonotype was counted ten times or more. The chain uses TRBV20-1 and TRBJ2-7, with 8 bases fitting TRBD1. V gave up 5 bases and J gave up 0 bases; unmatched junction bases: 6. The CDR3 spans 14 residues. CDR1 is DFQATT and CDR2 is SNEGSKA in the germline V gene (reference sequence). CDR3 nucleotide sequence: TGCAGTGCTGTAACAGGGGGATACTCCTACGAGCAGTACTTC. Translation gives CSAVTGGYSYEQYF.

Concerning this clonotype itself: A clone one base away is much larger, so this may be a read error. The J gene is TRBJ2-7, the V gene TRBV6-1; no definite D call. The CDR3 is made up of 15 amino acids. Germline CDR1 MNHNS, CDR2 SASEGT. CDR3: CASSEAGLGLNEKYF. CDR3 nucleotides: TGTGCCAGCAGTGAAGCGGGCCTAGGTCTCAACGAGAAGTACTTC.

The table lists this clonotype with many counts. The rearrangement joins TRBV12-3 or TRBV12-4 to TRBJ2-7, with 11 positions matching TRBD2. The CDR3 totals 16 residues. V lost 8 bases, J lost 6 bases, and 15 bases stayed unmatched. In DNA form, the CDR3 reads TGTGCCAGCGGACGAACTAGCGGGGGTCTTGGACGCGAGCAGTACTTC. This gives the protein CASGRTSGGLGREQYF.

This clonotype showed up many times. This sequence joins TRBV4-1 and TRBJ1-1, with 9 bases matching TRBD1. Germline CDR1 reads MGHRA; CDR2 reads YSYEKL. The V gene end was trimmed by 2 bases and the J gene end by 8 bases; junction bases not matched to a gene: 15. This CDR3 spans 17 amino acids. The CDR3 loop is CASSQYPPEQGAWEAFF. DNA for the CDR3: TGCGCCAGCAGCCAATACCCCCCGGAACAGGGGGCTTGGGAAGCTTTCTTT.

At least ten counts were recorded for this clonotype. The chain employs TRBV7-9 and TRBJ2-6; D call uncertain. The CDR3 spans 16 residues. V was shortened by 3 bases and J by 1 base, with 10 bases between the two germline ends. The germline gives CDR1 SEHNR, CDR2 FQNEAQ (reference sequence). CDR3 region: CASSFRSRSGANVLTF. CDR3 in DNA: TGTGCCAGCAGCTTCCGGTCGAGATCTGGGGCCAACGTCCTGACTTTC.

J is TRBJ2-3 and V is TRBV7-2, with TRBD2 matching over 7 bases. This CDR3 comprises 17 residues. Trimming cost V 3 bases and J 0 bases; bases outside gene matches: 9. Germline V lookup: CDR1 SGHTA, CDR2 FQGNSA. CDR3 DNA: TGTGCCAGCAGCTTCTGGGGCGCGGGGGTCAGCACAGATACGCAGTATTTT. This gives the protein CASSFWGAGVSTDTQYF. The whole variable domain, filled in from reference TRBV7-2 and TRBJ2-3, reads GAGVSQSPSNKVTEKGKDVELRCDPISGHTALYWYRQSLGQGLEFLIYFQGNSAPDKSGLPSDRFSAERTGGSVSTLTIQRTQQEDSAVYLCASSFWGAGVSTDTQYFGPGTRLTVL.

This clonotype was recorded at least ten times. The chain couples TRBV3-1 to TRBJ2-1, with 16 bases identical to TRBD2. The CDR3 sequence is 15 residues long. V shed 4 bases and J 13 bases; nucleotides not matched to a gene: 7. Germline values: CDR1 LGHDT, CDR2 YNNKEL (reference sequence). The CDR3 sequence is CASSPLGLAGGEQFF. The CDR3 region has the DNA TGTGCCAGCAGCCCCCTGGGACTAGCGGGGGGGGAACAGTTCTTC.

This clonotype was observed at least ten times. The CDR3 bases are TGTGCCAGCAGCCCATTTTCCGGGGGGGGCTACGAGCAGTACTTC. Amino acids: CASSPFSGGGYEQYF. V gene TRBV7-2 combines with J gene TRBJ2-7; 8 nucleotides align to TRBD2. CDR1 is SGHTA and CDR2 is FQGNSA in the germline V gene. V was pared by 5 bases and J by 3 bases, with 9 bases of the junction left unmatched. This CDR3 spans 15 amino acids.

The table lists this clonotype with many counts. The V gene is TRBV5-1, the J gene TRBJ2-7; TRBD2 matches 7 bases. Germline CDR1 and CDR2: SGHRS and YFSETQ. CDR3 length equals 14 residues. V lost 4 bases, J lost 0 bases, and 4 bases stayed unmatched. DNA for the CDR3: TGCGCCAGCAGCAGGGGCGGGAGCTCCTACGAGCAGTACTTC. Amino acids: CASSRGGSSYEQYF.

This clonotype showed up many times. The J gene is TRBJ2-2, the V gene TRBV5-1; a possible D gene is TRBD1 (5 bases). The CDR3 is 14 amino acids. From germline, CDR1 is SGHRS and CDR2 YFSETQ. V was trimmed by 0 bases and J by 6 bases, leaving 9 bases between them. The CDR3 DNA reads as TGCGCCAGCAGCTTGGCAGGGAAGGCCGGGGAGCTGTTTTTT. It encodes CASSLAGKAGELFF.